This T cell receptor (beta chain) is from a study of T cell responses to AZD1222 COVID-19 vaccine. As regards this clone: Its antigen is not identified.

Looked up from germline, CDR1 is KGHSH and CDR2 is LQKENI. The length of the CDR3 is 17 residues. Trimming took 3 bases from V and 0 from J, leaving 15 bases between them. Study conclusions and caveats: It should be noted that donors were predominantly white British and more often female, and clonal diversity was possibly underestimated.

The protocol was immunoSEQ multiplex PCR, while the TCRdb copy is restricted to in-frame clones and leaves out a portion. The profile shows around 120,000 clones, roughly 90% of them singletons. The receptor's source is an adult in good health. The sequencing used peripheral blood, collected on day 0 of AZD1222 vaccination. This chain links TRBV18 with TRBJ1-3; D ambiguous. CDR3 loop: CASSPRQSGISGNTIYF. The CDR3 bases are TGTGCCAGCTCACCTAGGCAGTCCGGAATCTCTGGAAACACCATATATTTT.